The clone carrying this T cell receptor beta chain was picked up a small number of times. This sample stems from a study of blood T cell repertoires in COVID-19. Study-level information: Material from acute and convalescent COVID-19 was sourced from the United States, Italy and Spain.

The method was immunoSEQ multiplex PCR; TCRdb's version includes in-frame clones alone and lacks a portion of them. The profile shows around 140,000 clones, around nine tenths of them singletons. The trim removed 0 bases at V and 0 bases at J, leaving 10 bases unmatched. The CDR3 covers 18 residues. Germline loops: CDR1 LGHDT, CDR2 YNNKEL (reference sequence). This clonotype was sampled from a woman in her 70s with COVID-19, enrolled during active disease. The rearrangement uses TRBV3-1 (or the pseudogene TRBV3-2) and TRBJ1-1; 7 nucleotides match TRBD1. The sample comprised peripheral blood. CDR3 region: CASSQEGHRGLLNTEAFF. CDR3 nucleotides: TGTGCCAGCAGCCAAGAGGGACACAGGGGACTGCTGAACACTGAAGCTTTCTTT.